This passage covers 25 T cell receptor beta chains from one sample sequenced in a study of blood T cell repertoires in COVID-19. This table comes from immunoSEQ multiplex PCR, and its TCRdb copy is limited to in-frame clones, with some not included. The table has around 190,000 clones, about nine tenths seen once. The sequencing input was peripheral blood. These receptors were obtained from a young man with acute or convalescent COVID-19.

The gene calls are TRBV7-9 and TRBJ1-1; D gene uncertain. The CDR3 is 15 residues long. Per the germline V gene, CDR1 is SEHNR and CDR2 is FQNEAQ (reference sequence). Trimming took 0 bases from V and 0 from J, leaving 8 bases between them. Here the CDR3 DNA reads TGTGCCAGCAGCTTAGCGGGCAGACTGAACACTGAAGCTTTCTTT. Translated: CASSLAGRLNTEAFF. The whole variable domain, remainder taken from reference TRBV7-9 and TRBJ1-1, is DTGVSQNPRHKITKRGQNVTFRCDPISEHNRLYWYRQTLGQGPEFLTYFQNEAQLEKSRLLSDRFSAERPKGSFSTLEIQRTEQGDSAMYLCASSLAGRLNTEAFFGQGTRLTVV.

This clone was observed a single time. This rearrangement joins TRBV14 to TRBJ2-4; D remains ambiguous. The CDR3 is 14 residues long. Germline V gene data show CDR1 as SGHDN and CDR2 as FVKESK. Deletions cut 0 bases from V and 3 bases from J, with 6 bases between. CDR3 DNA sequence: TGTGCCAGCAGCCAAGACAGATTCAAAAACATTCAGTACTTC. Its translation: CASSQDRFKNIQYF.

This chain connects TRBV4-1 to TRBJ1-1, with D perhaps TRBD1 (6 bases). Trimming cost V 2 bases and J 6 bases, with 16 bases left between them. The CDR3 is 15 residues long. CDR1 is MGHRA, CDR2 YSYEKL, per germline. The CDR3 nucleotides are TGCGCCAGCAGCCAACCTACAGGGAGCCAGGCTGAAGCTTTCTTT. It yields the protein CASSQPTGSQAEAFF.

The rearrangement links TRBV19 to TRBJ2-1, with unresolved D. Germline loops: CDR1 LNHDA, CDR2 SQIVND (reference sequence). The CDR3 is 14 residues long. The V and J ends lost 4 bases and 4 bases respectively, with 11 bases between them. CDR3 DNA: TGTGCCAGTAGTACGCTGATCGGGTACAATGAGCAGTTCTTC. Residues: CASSTLIGYNEQFF.

The chain uses TRBV19 and TRBJ1-6; 8 bases agree with TRBD1. The CDR3 is 15 residues long. Germline lookup yields CDR1 LNHDA and CDR2 SQIVND (reference sequence). V trimming: 2 bases; J trimming: 9 bases; junction bases outside the gene matches: 6. This CDR3 reads CASSIQGARGSPLHF. DNA of the CDR3: TGTGCCAGTAGTATACAGGGGGCGAGAGGTTCACCCCTCCACTTT.

The chain is built from TRBV27 and TRBJ1-5; TRBD1 agrees at 8 bases. Germline trimming cut 7 bases from V and 7 bases from J; bases unmatched to any gene: 12. Germline CDR1 MNHEY, CDR2 SMNVEV (reference sequence). The length of the CDR3 is 15 residues. The CDR3 DNA sequence: TGTGCCAGCAACCCCCCGGACAGGGTAAGACAGCCCCAGCATTTT. Translated, it gives CASNPPDRVRQPQHF.

The rearrangement uses TRBV11-2 and TRBJ2-7, with D unresolved. The CDR3 is 13 residues long. CDR1 is SGHAT, CDR2 FQNNGV, per germline. V was cut by 3 bases and J by 4 bases, with 10 bases left in between. The CDR3 DNA sequence: TGTGCCAGCAGCTTGGTTCCAACTTACGAGCAGTACTTC. It translates to CASSLVPTYEQYF.

The chain uses TRBV28 and TRBJ2-1; TRBD1 matches at 11 bases. This CDR3 is built from 15 residues. Per the germline V gene, CDR1 is MDHEN and CDR2 is SYDVKM. V lost 8 bases, J lost 3 bases, and 6 bases stayed unmatched. The CDR3: CASGSGTGGYNEQFF. The CDR3 DNA follows: TGTGCCAGCGGATCCGGGACAGGGGGCTACAATGAGCAGTTCTTC.

The rearrangement links TRBV28 to TRBJ2-7, with 9 positions matching TRBD2. Germline loops: CDR1 MDHEN, CDR2 SYDVKM. V gave up 7 bases and J gave up 8 bases; unmatched junction bases: 15. This CDR3 has 15 residues. The CDR3 loop is CASTAGGTVRSKQYF. CDR3 coding DNA: TGTGCCAGCACGGCGGGGGGGACGGTTCGGTCTAAGCAGTACTTC. Variable domain in full (rest from reference TRBV28 and TRBJ2-7): DVKVTQSSRYLVKRTGEKVFLECVQDMDHENMFWYRQDPGLGLRLIYFSYDVKMKEKGDIPEGYSVSREKKERFSLILESASTNQTSMYLCASTAGGTVRSKQYFGPGTRLTVT.

This sequence joins TRBV11-3 and TRBJ2-1; 10 bases are a match to TRBD2. The CDR3 has 13 amino acids. Per germline, CDR1 SGHNT and CDR2 YENEEA. Trimming cost V 1 base and J 10 bases; bases outside gene matches: 1. This CDR3 is CASSLVLAGEQFF. The CDR3 DNA is TGTGCCAGCAGCTTAGTACTAGCGGGGGAGCAGTTCTTC.

The V gene is TRBV3-1 (or the pseudogene TRBV3-2), the J gene TRBJ2-7, with 10 bases matching TRBD2. The CDR3 is made up of 15 amino acids. V lost 0 bases to trimming and J lost 9 bases; unmatched junction nucleotides: 8. Looked up from germline, CDR1 is LGHDT and CDR2 is YNNKEL (reference sequence). The CDR3 loop is CASSQDWASGSAQYF. As DNA, the CDR3 is TGTGCCAGCAGCCAAGATTGGGCTAGCGGGAGCGCGCAGTACTTC.

The chain is built from TRBV9 and TRBJ2-3, with 9 bases fitting TRBD2. The CDR3 runs 16 residues. Losses at the gene ends were 4 bases for V and 6 bases for J; bases not matched to a gene: 12. Per germline, CDR1 SGDLS and CDR2 YYNGEE. The CDR3 loop is CASSPFAGGPGDTQYF. In nucleotides, the CDR3 is TGTGCCAGCAGCCCCTTCGCGGGAGGGCCTGGGGATACGCAGTATTTT.

V and J are TRBV27 and TRBJ1-2, with 9 bases fitting TRBD1. CDR3 length: 13 residues. V lost 5 bases to trimming and J lost 8 bases; unmatched junction nucleotides: 6. Germline-derived CDR1 and CDR2 are MNHEY and SMNVEV (reference sequence). CDR3 in amino acids: CASSGTGLGGYTF. As DNA, the CDR3 is TGTGCCAGCAGTGGGACAGGGTTGGGGGGCTACACCTTC.

The chain is built from TRBV7-3 and TRBJ2-1; maybe TRBD2 (5 bases). The V and J ends lost 4 bases and 0 bases respectively, with 10 bases between them. Germline V gives CDR1 SGHTA, CDR2 FQGTGA. This CDR3 comprises 15 residues. For the CDR3, the DNA is TGTGCCAGCAGCTCTCAGCGGAGCTCCTACAATGAGCAGTTCTTC. It is translated as CASSSQRSSYNEQFF.

The chain couples TRBV5-1 to TRBJ2-3, with 10 nucleotides matching TRBD2. The CDR3 loop spans 15 amino acids. J lost 2 bases, V lost 2 bases, and 2 bases had no gene match. CDR1 SGHRS and CDR2 YFSETQ come from the germline V gene. CDR3 amino acids: CASSLTSGATDTQYF. The CDR3 DNA reads TGCGCCAGCAGCTTAACTAGCGGGGCCACAGATACGCAGTATTTT. The full variable domain, completed using reference TRBV5-1 and TRBJ2-3, is KAGVTQTPRYLIKTRGQQVTLSCSPISGHRSVSWYQQTPGQGLQFLFEYFSETQRNKGNFPGRFSGRQFSNSRSEMNVSTLELGDSALYLCASSLTSGATDTQYFGPGTRLTVL.

This clone was counted once. The chain uses TRBV28 and TRBJ2-1; D is uncertain. Per the germline V gene, CDR1 is MDHEN and CDR2 is SYDVKM. V was shortened by 6 bases and J by 10 bases, with 13 bases between the two germline ends. The CDR3 has 12 residues. The CDR3 protein is CASSLTVAEQFF. CDR3 coding DNA: TGTGCCAGCAGCCTAACCGTCGCCGAGCAGTTCTTC.

The chain links TRBV12-5 to TRBJ2-7; 9 bases are shared with TRBD1. This CDR3 has 14 residues. V was pared by 5 bases and J by 5 bases, with 7 bases of the junction left unmatched. Germline CDR1 and CDR2: LGHNT and FRNRAP. The chain's CDR3 is CASGPGTGNHEQYF. The CDR3 bases are TGTGCTAGTGGTCCAGGGACAGGGAACCACGAGCAGTACTTC. Full variable domain (remainder filled in from reference TRBV12-5 and TRBJ2-7): DARVTQTPRHKVTEMGQEVTMRCQPILGHNTVFWYRQTMMQGLELLAYFRNRAPLDDSGMPKDRFSAEMPDATLATLKIQPSEPRDSAVYFCASGPGTGNHEQYFGPGTRLTVT.

V gene TRBV5-6 combines with J gene TRBJ2-3; possible D gene TRBD2, 6 bases. V was pared by 3 bases and J by 6 bases, with 14 bases between. This CDR3 has 14 amino acids. Germline V gene sequence: CDR1 SGHDT, CDR2 YYEEEE. The CDR3 DNA is TGTGCCAGCAGCTCGACCCCTCGGGGGGATACGCAGTATTTT. It translates to CASSSTPRGDTQYF.

The V and J genes are TRBV7-8 and TRBJ2-1, with D possibly TRBD1 on 5 matching bases. Germline V lookup: CDR1 SGHVS, CDR2 FQNEAQ. The germline V and J ends were trimmed by 3 bases and 0 bases, with 12 bases remaining between them. The length of the CDR3 is 16 residues. The CDR3 sequence: CASSFRQRSSYNEQFF. CDR3 bases: TGTGCCAGCAGCTTTCGACAGAGGAGCTCCTACAATGAGCAGTTCTTC.

The chain uses TRBV5-1 and TRBJ1-5, with D perhaps TRBD1 (5 bases). The germline V gene encodes CDR1 SGHRS and CDR2 YFSETQ. Trimming cost V 3 bases and J 4 bases, with 11 bases left between them. The CDR3 is made up of 14 amino acids. The CDR3 DNA follows: TGCGCCAGCAGCTATGGGGGGGGGAATCAGCCCCAGCATTTT. Encoded protein: CASSYGGGNQPQHF.

This rearrangement joins TRBV28 to TRBJ1-6; D remains unclear. The CDR3 is made up of 15 amino acids. Germline lookup yields CDR1 MDHEN and CDR2 SYDVKM. Trimming pared 7 bases from V and 9 bases from J, leaving 19 bases between. CDR3 sequence: CASIRGGGGSSPLHF. CDR3 nucleotides: TGTGCCAGCATCCGCGGTGGAGGAGGTTCTTCACCCCTCCACTTT. The variable domain in full, completed from reference TRBV28 and TRBJ1-6, reads DVKVTQSSRYLVKRTGEKVFLECVQDMDHENMFWYRQDPGLGLRLIYFSYDVKMKEKGDIPEGYSVSREKKERFSLILESASTNQTSMYLCASIRGGGGSSPLHFGNGTRLTVT.

The chain uses TRBV28 and TRBJ1-2; D not resolved. Germline loops: CDR1 MDHEN, CDR2 SYDVKM. The CDR3 totals 11 residues. V gave up 4 bases and J gave up 8 bases, with 8 bases separating them. In nucleotides, the CDR3 is TGTGCCAGCAGTTCCGAGTTGGGCTACACCTTC. Translation gives CASSSELGYTF.

V usage is TRBV24-1 and J usage is TRBJ2-1; 9 nucleotides align to TRBD2. After removal of 3 bases from V and 6 bases from J, the junction contained 8 bases not matched to a gene. CDR1 is KGHDR, CDR2 SFDVKD, per germline. This CDR3 region has 16 residues. The CDR3 DNA reads TGTGCCACCAGTGATCCAAAGCGGGGGGCCCCCAATGAGCAGTTCTTC. It yields the protein CATSDPKRGAPNEQFF.

J is TRBJ2-5 and V is TRBV6-2 or TRBV6-3; D not resolved. V shed 2 bases and J shed 0 bases, with 4 bases lying between them. This CDR3 contains 13 residues. CDR1 is MNHEY, CDR2 SVGEGT, per germline. Here the CDR3 DNA reads TGTGCCAGCAGTTACCCAAACCAAGAGACCCAGTACTTC. Its protein product is CASSYPNQETQYF.

The rearrangement links TRBV3-1 (or the pseudogene TRBV3-2) to TRBJ2-1, with TRBD2 matching 9 bases. Germline CDR1 and CDR2: LGHDT and YNNKEL (reference sequence). Trimming at V came to 4 bases and at J to 3 bases, leaving 10 bases not matched to a gene. CDR3 size: 17 residues. CDR3 loop: CASSLHRASGDYNEQFF. CDR3 bases: TGTGCCAGCAGCCTACATAGGGCTAGCGGGGACTACAATGAGCAGTTCTTC.